A single sample gave rise to the 22 T cell receptor beta chains below, sequenced in a study of identifying expanded T cells in peripheral blood. Generated by immunoSEQ multiplex PCR, the TCRdb table keeps only in-frame clones and is missing some. The sample yields over 75,000 clones, roughly 88% seen once. The sample was blood. These receptors were obtained from a person aged 18 to 69 in good health.

The V and J genes are TRBV7-9 and TRBJ2-2; D possibly corresponds to TRBD1 (5 bases). CDR1 is SEHNR and CDR2 is FQNEAQ in the germline V gene (reference sequence). V was pared by 5 bases and J by 6 bases, with 19 bases between. The CDR3 runs to 16 residues. The CDR3 protein is CASSRTAGIQSGELFF. The CDR3 nucleotides are TGTGCCAGCAGCCGCACCGCAGGGATCCAATCCGGGGAGCTGTTTTTT.

The V gene is TRBV5-4, the J gene TRBJ2-5; 7 nucleotides agree with TRBD2. The CDR3 spans 18 residues. Looked up from germline, CDR1 is SGHNT and CDR2 is YYREEE (reference sequence). Trimming took 5 bases from V and 7 from J; bases not matched to a gene: 23. CDR3 residues: CASSPRRRMGPGGGTQYF. The CDR3 nucleotides are TGTGCCAGCAGTCCACGGCGGCGTATGGGACCGGGAGGAGGGACCCAGTACTTC. Drawing the rest from reference TRBV5-4 and TRBJ2-5, the complete variable domain is ETGVTQSPTHLIKTRGQQVTLRCSSQSGHNTVSWYQQALGQGPQFIFQYYREEENGRGNFPPRFSGLQFPNYSSELNVNALELDDSALYLCASSPRRRMGPGGGTQYFGPGTRLLVL.

V and J are TRBV10-3 and TRBJ2-7; 7 bases fit TRBD1. This CDR3 is built from 13 residues. Looked up from germline, CDR1 is ENHRY and CDR2 is SYGVKD. J was trimmed by 9 bases and V by 6 bases; bases with no gene match: 11. The CDR3 reads CAIRRGQALVQYF. The CDR3 nucleotides are TGTGCCATCAGAAGAGGACAGGCGTTGGTGCAGTACTTC.

The J gene is TRBJ2-3, the V gene TRBV6-1; 7 bases map to TRBD1. CDR3 length equals 14 residues. The V gene end was trimmed by 10 bases and the J gene end by 1 base; junction bases not matched to a gene: 8. From germline, CDR1 is MNHNS and CDR2 SASEGT. CDR3 DNA: TGTGCCAACCAACAGGGGCCCCGCACAGATACGCAGTATTTT. This codes for CANQQGPRTDTQYF.

The CDR3 DNA follows: TGTGCCAGCAGCAAAGGACCCCTCTCCTACGAGCAGTACTTC. Its translation is CASSKGPLSYEQYF. The J gene is TRBJ2-7, the V gene TRBV9; no firm D call. CDR1 is SGDLS and CDR2 is YYNGEE in the germline V gene. Trimming shortened V by 4 bases and J by 0 bases, and 11 bases separated the two germline ends. This CDR3 has 14 amino acids.

The CDR3 is CASRAGTANTEAFF. DNA for the CDR3: TGTGCCAGCAGAGCCGGGACGGCGAACACTGAAGCTTTCTTT. The chain is built from TRBV28 and TRBJ1-1, with a possible D match to TRBD1 (5 bases). CDR3 size: 14 residues. The germline CDR1 and CDR2 sequences are MDHEN and SYDVKM. V lost 6 bases to trimming and J lost 1 base, with 12 bases between them.

This clone was seen once. The V call is TRBV7-8, the J call TRBJ1-4, with D maybe TRBD1 (5 bases). The CDR3 covers 17 residues. CDR1 is SGHVS, CDR2 FQNEAQ, per germline. The V gene lost 1 base and the J gene lost 5 bases, with 17 bases spanning the gap. The CDR3 DNA is TGTGCCAGCAGCTTAGAAACTGGCGGGGCATACAATGAAAAACTGTTTTTT. As protein: CASSLETGGAYNEKLFF.

The chain recombines TRBV5-4 with TRBJ1-1, with a weak D call TRBD1 (6 bases). CDR3 length: 16 amino acids. V lost 4 bases to trimming and J lost 1 base, with 17 bases between them. Germline CDR1 is SGHNT and CDR2 is YYREEE (reference sequence). The CDR3 nucleotides read TGTGCCAGCAGCCCACCGAGCAGGGGACAGAACACTGAAGCTTTCTTT. Its translation: CASSPPSRGQNTEAFF.

This chain joins TRBV25-1 and TRBJ1-2, with D uncertain. Trimming removed 1 base from V and 4 bases from J, with 7 bases in between. The CDR3 has 13 amino acids. Germline lookup yields CDR1 MGHDK and CDR2 SYGVNS. The CDR3 sequence is CASSESTAYGYTF. The CDR3 bases are TGTGCCAGCAGTGAATCCACAGCCTATGGCTACACCTTC.

The chain combines TRBV5-6 with TRBJ2-3; D is possibly TRBD1 (6 bases). CDR1 and CDR2 from the germline V gene are SGHDT and YYEEEE. The CDR3 is made up of 14 amino acids. With 5 bases removed from V and 2 bases from J, the gap between germline ends came to 12 bases. Written as DNA, the CDR3 is TGTGCCAGCAGGCTGACAGGACTCACAGATACGCAGTATTTT. Translated, it gives CASRLTGLTDTQYF.

The rearrangement links TRBV27 to TRBJ2-7, with D hard to call. The CDR3 length is 15 residues. The V end lost 4 bases, the J end lost 3 bases, and 16 bases lay between the germline ends. Looked up from germline, CDR1 is MNHEY and CDR2 is SMNVEV (reference sequence). DNA for the CDR3: TGTGCCAGCAGTTCCCCCGGCTCGGTTGGCTACGAGCAGTACTTC. Protein sequence: CASSSPGSVGYEQYF.

The rearrangement joins TRBV27 to TRBJ2-3; 7 bases match TRBD2. This CDR3 is 18 amino acids long. Trimming removed 1 base from V and 4 bases from J; junction bases left unmatched: 14. Germline CDR1 is MNHEY and CDR2 is SMNVEV (reference sequence). CDR3 DNA sequence: TGTGCCAGCAGTTTATTGTTCAGTCGCGGGAGAAGCGCAGATACGCAGTATTTT. Its protein product is CASSLLFSRGRSADTQYF.

V gene TRBV5-1 combines with J gene TRBJ2-1; TRBD2 agrees at 11 bases. The germline V gene encodes CDR1 SGHRS and CDR2 YFSETQ. The length of the CDR3 is 19 residues. After removal of 4 bases from V and 0 bases from J, the junction contained 12 bases not matched to a gene. The CDR3 bases are TGCGCCAGCAGCAATCCGGGACTAGCGGCCCCTAGCTCCTACAATGAGCAGTTCTTC. This gives the protein CASSNPGLAAPSSYNEQFF.

CDR3 amino acids: CAWTDRVDTEAFF. CDR3 bases: TGTGCCTGGACGGACAGGGTGGACACTGAAGCTTTCTTT. The chain carries TRBV30 and TRBJ1-1; 8 nucleotides match TRBD1. The CDR3 has 13 residues. J gave up 3 bases and V 4 bases, and 4 bases lay outside the gene matches. CDR1 is GTSNPN and CDR2 is SVGIG in the germline V gene (reference sequence). Full variable domain (remainder filled in from reference TRBV30 and TRBJ1-1): SQTIHQWPATLVQPVGSPLSLECTVEGTSNPNLYWYRQAAGRGLQLLFYSVGIGQISSEVPQNLSASRPQDRQFILSSKKLLLSDSGFYLCAWTDRVDTEAFFGQGTRLTVV.

The rearrangement uses TRBV30 and TRBJ1-3; possibly TRBD1 for D (5 bases). Trimming shortened V by 8 bases and J by 2 bases, and 13 bases separated the two germline ends. The CDR3 runs to 13 residues. The germline gives CDR1 GTSNPN, CDR2 SVGIG (reference sequence). CDR3 protein: CAGTGTPGNTIYF. CDR3 nucleotide sequence: TGTGCCGGCACCGGGACGCCTGGAAACACCATATATTTT. Using reference TRBV30 and TRBJ1-3 for the parts outside the CDR3, the full variable domain is SQTIHQWPATLVQPVGSPLSLECTVEGTSNPNLYWYRQAAGRGLQLLFYSVGIGQISSEVPQNLSASRPQDRQFILSSKKLLLSDSGFYLCAGTGTPGNTIYFGEGSWLTVV.

This chain joins TRBV7-9 and TRBJ2-5; D not certain. Deletions cut 5 bases from V and 5 bases from J, with 9 bases between. Germline V gene sequence: CDR1 SEHNR, CDR2 FQNEAQ (reference sequence). This CDR3 is 12 amino acids long. CDR3 in amino acids: CASSTDGETQYF. The CDR3 coding sequence is TGTGCCAGCAGCACTGATGGGGAGACCCAGTACTTC.

The chain joins TRBV30 to TRBJ1-3; 7 bases align to TRBD1. From germline, CDR1 is GTSNPN and CDR2 SVGIG (reference sequence). The CDR3 has 13 residues. J gave up 2 bases and V 5 bases, and 3 bases lay outside the gene matches. The CDR3 here is CAWGGTAGNTIYF. Here the CDR3 DNA reads TGTGCCTGGGGGGGGACAGCTGGAAACACCATATATTTT.

The chain uses TRBV6-1 and TRBJ2-1, with 9 bases matching TRBD2. V lost 0 bases, J lost 7 bases, and 7 bases stayed unmatched. There are 16 residues in the CDR3. Germline CDR1 MNHNS, CDR2 SASEGT. CDR3 in amino acids: CASSEALAGGVNEQFF. The CDR3 DNA is TGTGCCAGCAGTGAAGCGCTTGCGGGAGGGGTTAATGAGCAGTTCTTC.

The rearrangement links TRBV5-5 to TRBJ2-7; TRBD1 matches at 7 bases. This CDR3 is 13 amino acids long. Germline CDR1 and CDR2: SGHKS and YYEKEE (reference sequence). V was clipped by 0 bases and J by 5 bases; unmatched bases: 2. CDR3 sequence reads: CASSLVDRDEQYF. Here the CDR3 DNA reads TGTGCCAGCAGCTTGGTTGACAGGGACGAGCAGTACTTC.

The V call is TRBV7-9, the J call TRBJ2-7, with TRBD2 identical over 7 bases. Trimming cost V 5 bases and J 4 bases; bases outside gene matches: 5. This CDR3 is 13 amino acids long. Looked up from germline, CDR1 is SEHNR and CDR2 is FQNEAQ (reference sequence). CDR3 region: CASSPGRRYEQYF. In nucleotides, the CDR3 is TGTGCCAGCAGCCCCGGGAGGAGGTACGAGCAGTACTTC.

The J gene is TRBJ2-5, the V gene TRBV6-1, with D perhaps TRBD1 or TRBD2 (5 bases each). The V gene lost 3 bases and the J gene lost 4 bases, with 6 bases spanning the gap. The CDR3 has 12 residues. The germline gives CDR1 MNHNS, CDR2 SASEGT. The DNA of the CDR3 is TGTGCCAGCAGTGATGGGGGAGAGACCCAGTACTTC. Residues: CASSDGGETQYF.

The DNA for the CDR3 is TGCGCCAGCAGCTTGTCTTTAGATAGCTCCTACAATGAGCAGTTCTTC. This encodes CASSLSLDSSYNEQFF. This rearrangement joins TRBV5-1 to TRBJ2-1; D is unresolved. The V and J ends lost 1 base and 0 bases respectively, with 11 bases between them. Germline V gene lookup returns CDR1 SGHRS and CDR2 YFSETQ. The CDR3 has 16 residues.